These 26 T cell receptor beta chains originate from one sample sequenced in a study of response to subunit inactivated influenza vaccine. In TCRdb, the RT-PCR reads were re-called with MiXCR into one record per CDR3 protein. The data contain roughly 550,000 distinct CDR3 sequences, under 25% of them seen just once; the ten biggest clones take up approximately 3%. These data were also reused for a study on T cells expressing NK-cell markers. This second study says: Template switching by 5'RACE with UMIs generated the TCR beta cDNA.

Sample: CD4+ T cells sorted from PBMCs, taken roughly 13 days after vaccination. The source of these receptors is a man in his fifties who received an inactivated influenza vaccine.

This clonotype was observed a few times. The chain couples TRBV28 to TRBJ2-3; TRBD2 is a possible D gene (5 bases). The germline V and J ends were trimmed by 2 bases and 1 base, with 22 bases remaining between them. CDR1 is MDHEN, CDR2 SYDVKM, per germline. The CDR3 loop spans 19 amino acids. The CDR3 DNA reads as TGTGCCAGCAGTTTAACCGGCACGGGGAGCGGAAAAGGCACAGATACGCAGTATTTT. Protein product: CASSLTGTGSGKGTDTQYF.

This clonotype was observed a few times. The CDR3 protein is CAIPRLSELTGELFF. CDR3 DNA: TGTGCCATACCCCGACTGTCGGAGCTCACCGGGGAGCTGTTTTTT. This chain joins TRBV10-3 and TRBJ2-2; D uncertain. The V gene lost 9 bases and the J gene lost 4 bases, with 18 bases spanning the gap. Per germline, CDR1 ENHRY and CDR2 SYGVKD. This CDR3 is 15 amino acids long.

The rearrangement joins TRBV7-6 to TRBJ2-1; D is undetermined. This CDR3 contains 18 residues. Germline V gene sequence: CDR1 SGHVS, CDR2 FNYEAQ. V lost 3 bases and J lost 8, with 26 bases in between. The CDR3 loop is CASSLADLSEAERDEQFF. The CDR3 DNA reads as TGTGCCAGCAGCTTGGCGGACCTAAGCGAGGCGGAACGAGATGAGCAGTTCTTC.

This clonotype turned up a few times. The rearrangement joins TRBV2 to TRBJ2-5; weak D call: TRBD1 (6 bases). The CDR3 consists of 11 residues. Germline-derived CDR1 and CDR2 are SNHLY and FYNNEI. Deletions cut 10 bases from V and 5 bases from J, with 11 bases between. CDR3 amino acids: CATGQLETQYF. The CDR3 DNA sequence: TGTGCCACCGGACAGTTGGAGACCCAGTACTTC.

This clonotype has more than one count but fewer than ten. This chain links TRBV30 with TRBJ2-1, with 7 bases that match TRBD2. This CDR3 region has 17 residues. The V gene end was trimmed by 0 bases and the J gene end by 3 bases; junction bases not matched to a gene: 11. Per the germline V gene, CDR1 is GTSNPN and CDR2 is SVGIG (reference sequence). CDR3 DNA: TGTGCCTGGAGTGTAACGCGCGGGAGAGGGAACTACAATGAGCAGTTCTTC. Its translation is CAWSVTRGRGNYNEQFF.

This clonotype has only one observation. The chain's CDR3 is CSARRLGNNEKLFF. CDR3 coding DNA: TGCAGTGCTAGACGCCTGGGGAATAATGAAAAACTGTTTTTT. The rearrangement uses TRBV20-1 and TRBJ1-4, with D unclear. Trimming stripped 2 bases from V and 4 bases from J, with 11 bases between. Germline values: CDR1 DFQATT, CDR2 SNEGSKA (reference sequence). CDR3 length: 14 residues.

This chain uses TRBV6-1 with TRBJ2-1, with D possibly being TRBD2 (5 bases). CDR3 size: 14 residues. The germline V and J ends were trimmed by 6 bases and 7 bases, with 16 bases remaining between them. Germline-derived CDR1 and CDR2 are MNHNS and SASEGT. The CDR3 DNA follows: TGTGCCAGCAGAGATACTACTAGGACGAATGAGCAGTTCTTC. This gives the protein CASRDTTRTNEQFF.

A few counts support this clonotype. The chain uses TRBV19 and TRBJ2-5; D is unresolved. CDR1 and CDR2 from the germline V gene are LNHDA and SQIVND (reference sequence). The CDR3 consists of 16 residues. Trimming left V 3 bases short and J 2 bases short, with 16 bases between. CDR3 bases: TGTGCCAGTAGTATCTGGGGTCGACAAATTCAAGAGACCCAGTACTTC. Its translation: CASSIWGRQIQETQYF.

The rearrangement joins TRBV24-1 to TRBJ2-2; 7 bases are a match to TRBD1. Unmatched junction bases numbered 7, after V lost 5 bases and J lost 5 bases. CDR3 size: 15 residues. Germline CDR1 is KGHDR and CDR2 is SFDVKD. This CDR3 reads CATSAEGQKTGELFF. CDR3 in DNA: TGTGCCACCAGTGCTGAGGGACAGAAGACCGGGGAGCTGTTTTTT.

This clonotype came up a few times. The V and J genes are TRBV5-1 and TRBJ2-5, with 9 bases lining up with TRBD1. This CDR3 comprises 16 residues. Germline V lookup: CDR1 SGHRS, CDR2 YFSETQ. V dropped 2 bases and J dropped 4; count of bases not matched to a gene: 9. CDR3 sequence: CASSLAGTGSPETQYF. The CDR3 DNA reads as TGCGCCAGCAGCTTAGCCGGGACAGGGTCCCCAGAGACCCAGTACTTC.

DNA for the CDR3: TGTGCCACCGCCTTCCAGCGGGACACAGATACGCAGTATTTT. The encoded protein is CATAFQRDTDTQYF. V gene TRBV10-3 combines with J gene TRBJ2-3; TRBD2 agrees at 7 bases. The CDR3 has 14 residues. With V trimmed by 10 bases and J by 2 bases, 9 bases remained unmatched. The germline gives CDR1 ENHRY, CDR2 SYGVKD.

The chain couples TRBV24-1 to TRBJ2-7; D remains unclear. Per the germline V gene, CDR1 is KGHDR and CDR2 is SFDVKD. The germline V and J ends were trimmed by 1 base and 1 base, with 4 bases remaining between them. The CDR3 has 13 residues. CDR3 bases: TGTGCCACCAGTGATTTTCCGTCCTACGAGCAGTACTTC. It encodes CATSDFPSYEQYF.

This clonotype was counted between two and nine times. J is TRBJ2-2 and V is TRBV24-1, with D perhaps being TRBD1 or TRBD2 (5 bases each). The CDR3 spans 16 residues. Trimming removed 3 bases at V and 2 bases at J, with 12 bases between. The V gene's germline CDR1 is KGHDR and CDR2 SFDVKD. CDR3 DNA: TGTGCCACCAGTGATCCGGGACGGAAAAACACCGGGGAGCTGTTTTTT. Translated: CATSDPGRKNTGELFF.

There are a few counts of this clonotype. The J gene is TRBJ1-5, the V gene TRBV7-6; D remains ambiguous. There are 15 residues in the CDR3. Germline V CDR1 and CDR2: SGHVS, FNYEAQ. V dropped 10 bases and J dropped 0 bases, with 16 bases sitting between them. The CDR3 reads CANRATPRSNQPQHF. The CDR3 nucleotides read TGTGCCAACCGGGCCACCCCTCGTAGCAATCAGCCCCAGCATTTT. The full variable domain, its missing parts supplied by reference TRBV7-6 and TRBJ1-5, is GAGVSQSPRYKVTKRGQDVALRCDPISGHVSLYWYRQALGQGPEFLTYFNYEAQQDKSGLPNDRFSAERPEGSISTLTIQRTEQRDSAMYRCANRATPRSNQPQHFGDGTRLSIL.

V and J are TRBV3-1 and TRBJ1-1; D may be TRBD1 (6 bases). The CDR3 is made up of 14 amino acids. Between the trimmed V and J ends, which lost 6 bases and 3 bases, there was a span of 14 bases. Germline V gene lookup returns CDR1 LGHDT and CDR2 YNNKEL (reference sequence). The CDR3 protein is CASSHVTGYTEAFF. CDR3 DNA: TGTGCCAGCAGTCACGTTACAGGGTACACTGAAGCTTTCTTT.

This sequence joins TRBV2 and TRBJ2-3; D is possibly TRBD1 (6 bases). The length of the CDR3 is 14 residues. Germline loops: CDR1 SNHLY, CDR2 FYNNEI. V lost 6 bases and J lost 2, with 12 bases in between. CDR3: CASRKTGPTDTQYF. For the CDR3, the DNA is TGTGCCAGCAGAAAGACAGGCCCCACAGATACGCAGTATTTT. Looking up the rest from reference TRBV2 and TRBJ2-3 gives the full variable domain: EPEVTQTPSHQVTQMGQEVILRCVPISNHLYFYWYRQILGQKVEFLVSFYNNEISEKSEIFDDQFSVERPDGSNFTLKIRSTKLEDSAMYFCASRKTGPTDTQYFGPGTRLTVL.

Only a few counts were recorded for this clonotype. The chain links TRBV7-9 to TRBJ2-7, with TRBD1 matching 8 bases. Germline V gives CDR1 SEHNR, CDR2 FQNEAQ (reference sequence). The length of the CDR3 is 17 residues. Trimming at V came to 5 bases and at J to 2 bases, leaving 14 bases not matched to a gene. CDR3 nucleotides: TGTGCCAGCAGCCCTAATACGGGACAGGAGAACGCCTACGAGCAGTACTTC. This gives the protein CASSPNTGQENAYEQYF.

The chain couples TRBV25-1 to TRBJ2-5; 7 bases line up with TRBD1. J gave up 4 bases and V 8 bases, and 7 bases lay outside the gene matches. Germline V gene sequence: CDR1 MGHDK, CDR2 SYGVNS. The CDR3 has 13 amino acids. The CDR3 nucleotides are TGTGCCAGCGGGCGGAGGACAGGAGAGACCCAGTACTTC. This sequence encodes CASGRRTGETQYF.

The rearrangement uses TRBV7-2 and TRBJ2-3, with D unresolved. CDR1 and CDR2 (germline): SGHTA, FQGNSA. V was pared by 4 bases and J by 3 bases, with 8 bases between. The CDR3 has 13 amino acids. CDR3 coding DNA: TGTGCCAGCAGCTGGACCAAGACAGATACGCAGTATTTT. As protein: CASSWTKTDTQYF.

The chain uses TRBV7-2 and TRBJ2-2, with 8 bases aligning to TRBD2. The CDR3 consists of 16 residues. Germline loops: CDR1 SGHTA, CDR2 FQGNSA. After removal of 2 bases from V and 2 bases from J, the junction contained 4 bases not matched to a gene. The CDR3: CASSLLAGGNTGELFF. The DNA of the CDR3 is TGTGCCAGCAGCTTATTGGCGGGGGGTAACACCGGGGAGCTGTTTTTT.

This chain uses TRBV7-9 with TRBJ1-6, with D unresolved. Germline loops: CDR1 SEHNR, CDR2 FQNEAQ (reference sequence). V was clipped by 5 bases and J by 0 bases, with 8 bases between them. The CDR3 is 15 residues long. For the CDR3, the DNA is TGTGCCAGCAGCAAGTCTAGCTCCTATAATTCACCCCTCCACTTT. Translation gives CASSKSSSYNSPLHF. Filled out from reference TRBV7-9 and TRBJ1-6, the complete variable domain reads DTGVSQNPRHKITKRGQNVTFRCDPISEHNRLYWYRQTLGQGPEFLTYFQNEAQLEKSRLLSDRFSAERPKGSFSTLEIQRTEQGDSAMYLCASSKSSSYNSPLHFGNGTRLTVT.

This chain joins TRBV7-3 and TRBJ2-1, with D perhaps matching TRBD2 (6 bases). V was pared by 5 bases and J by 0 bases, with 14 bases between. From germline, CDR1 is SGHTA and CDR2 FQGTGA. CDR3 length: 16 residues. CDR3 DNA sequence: TGTGCCAGCAGCCCCCACGGGAGAAGCTCCTACAATGAGCAGTTCTTC. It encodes CASSPHGRSSYNEQFF. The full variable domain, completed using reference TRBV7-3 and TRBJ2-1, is GAGVSQTPSNKVTEKGKYVELRCDPISGHTALYWYRQSLGQGPEFLIYFQGTGAADDSGLPNDRFFAVRPEGSVSTLKIQRTERGDSAVYLCASSPHGRSSYNEQFFGPGTRLTVL.

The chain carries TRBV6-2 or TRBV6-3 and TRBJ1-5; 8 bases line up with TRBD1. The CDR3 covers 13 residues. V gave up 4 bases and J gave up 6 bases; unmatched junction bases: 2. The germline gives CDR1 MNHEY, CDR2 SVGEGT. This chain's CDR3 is CASSFRGLQPQHF. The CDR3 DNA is TGTGCCAGCAGTTTCAGGGGGCTTCAGCCCCAGCATTTT.

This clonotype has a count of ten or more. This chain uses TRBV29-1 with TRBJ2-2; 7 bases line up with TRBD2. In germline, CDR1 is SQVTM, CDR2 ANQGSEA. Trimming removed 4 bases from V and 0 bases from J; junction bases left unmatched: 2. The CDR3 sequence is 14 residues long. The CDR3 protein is CSVGEGPNTGELFF. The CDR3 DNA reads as TGCAGCGTTGGGGAGGGTCCGAACACCGGGGAGCTGTTTTTT.

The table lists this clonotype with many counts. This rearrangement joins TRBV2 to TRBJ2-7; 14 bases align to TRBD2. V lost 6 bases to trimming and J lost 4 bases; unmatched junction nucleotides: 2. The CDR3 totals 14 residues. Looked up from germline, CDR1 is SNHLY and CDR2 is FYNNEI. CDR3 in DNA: TGTGCCAGCAGGGGGACTAGCGGGAGTTACGAGCAGTACTTC. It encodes CASRGTSGSYEQYF. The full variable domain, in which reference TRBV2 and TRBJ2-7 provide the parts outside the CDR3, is EPEVTQTPSHQVTQMGQEVILRCVPISNHLYFYWYRQILGQKVEFLVSFYNNEISEKSEIFDDQFSVERPDGSNFTLKIRSTKLEDSAMYFCASRGTSGSYEQYFGPGTRLTVT.

The CDR3 loop reads CASSTAGPYEQYF. CDR3 nucleotide sequence: TGTGCCAGTAGTACGGCGGGGCCCTACGAGCAGTACTTC. The rearrangement uses TRBV19 and TRBJ2-7; maybe TRBD2 (6 bases). V lost 4 bases, J lost 2 bases, and 9 bases lay in between. Germline assignment: CDR1 LNHDA and CDR2 SQIVND (reference sequence). The CDR3 contains 13 residues.